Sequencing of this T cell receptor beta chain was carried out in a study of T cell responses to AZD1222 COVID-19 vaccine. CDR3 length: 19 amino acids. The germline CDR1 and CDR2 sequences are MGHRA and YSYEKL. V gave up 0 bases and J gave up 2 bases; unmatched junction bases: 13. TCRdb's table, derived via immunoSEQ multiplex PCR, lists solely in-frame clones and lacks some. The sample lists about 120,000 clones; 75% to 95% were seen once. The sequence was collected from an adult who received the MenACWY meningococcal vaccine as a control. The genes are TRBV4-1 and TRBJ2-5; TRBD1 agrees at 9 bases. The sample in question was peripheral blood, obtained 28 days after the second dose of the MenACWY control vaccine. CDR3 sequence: CASSQERDRAIFGQETQYF. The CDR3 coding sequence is TGCGCCAGCAGCCAAGAACGGGACAGGGCGATATTCGGACAAGAGACCCAGTACTTC.